Below are 11 T cell receptor beta chains sequenced from a single sample in a study of beta chain features in type 1 diabetes. Investigators reverse transcribed all isolated RNA, so they sequenced expressed TCRB transcripts. The repertoire was sequenced with immunoSEQ multiplex PCR; TCRdb's copy has only in-frame clones and lacks some. The data contain fewer than 200,000 clones, around 13% of them singletons. Material: central memory CD4+ T cells from blood. The receptors were gathered from a woman between 18 and 29 years old in good health.

The chain combines TRBV28 with TRBJ1-5, with D possibly TRBD1 on 6 matching bases. Trimming left V 8 bases short and J 3 bases short, with 11 bases between. Germline V gene lookup returns CDR1 MDHEN and CDR2 SYDVKM. There are 13 residues in the CDR3. CDR3 in DNA: TGTGCCAGCGGAACAGGGTACAATCAGCCCCAGCATTTT. Protein sequence: CASGTGYNQPQHF.

This chain connects TRBV9 to TRBJ1-1, with a weak D call TRBD1 (6 bases). The V end was cut by 2 bases, the J end by 5 bases, with 22 bases between. The germline V gene has CDR1 SGDLS and CDR2 YYNGEE. CDR3 length: 17 residues. The DNA for the CDR3 is TGTGCCAGCAGCGTCTCCGACAGGCAAGGTACTTATACTGAAGCTTTCTTT. Amino acid sequence: CASSVSDRQGTYTEAFF. The entire variable domain, with the rest obtained from reference TRBV9 and TRBJ1-1, is as follows: DSGVTQTPKHLITATGQRVTLRCSPRSGDLSVYWYQQSLDQGLQFLIQYYNGEERAKGNILERFSAQQFPDLHSELNLSSLELGDSALYFCASSVSDRQGTYTEAFFGQGTRLTVV.

Only a few counts were recorded for this clone. V gene TRBV30 combines with J gene TRBJ2-5, with TRBD1 identical over 7 bases. The CDR3 runs to 14 residues. Germline values: CDR1 GTSNPN, CDR2 SVGIG (reference sequence). The ends lost 2 bases at V and 5 bases at J; junction bases unmatched: 8. In nucleotides, the CDR3 is TGTGCCTGGAGTCCGAACAGGGGTTATGAGACCCAGTACTTC. It encodes CAWSPNRGYETQYF.

The V and J genes are TRBV4-3 and TRBJ1-2; the D gene is possibly TRBD1 (6 bases). Germline V gene data show CDR1 as LGHNA and CDR2 as YSLEER. The CDR3 is 15 amino acids. Trimming stripped 1 base from V and 4 bases from J, with 13 bases between. CDR3 nucleotides: TGCGCCAGCAGCCAAGTGATGGACAGCCCCTATGGCTACACCTTC. Translating gives CASSQVMDSPYGYTF.

The chain has TRBV9 and TRBJ1-1, with TRBD1 as a possible D gene (5 bases). The germline V and J ends were trimmed by 4 bases and 4 bases, with 20 bases remaining between them. The CDR3 spans 16 residues. Germline V gives CDR1 SGDLS, CDR2 YYNGEE. CDR3 region: CASSRPRAEEPTEAFF. The DNA of the CDR3 is TGTGCCAGCAGCCGGCCCAGGGCGGAAGAGCCCACTGAAGCTTTCTTT.

This chain links TRBV5-1 with TRBJ1-4; D possibly corresponds to TRBD1 (6 bases). Germline V gene data show CDR1 as SGHRS and CDR2 as YFSETQ. The CDR3 runs 14 residues. V shed 4 bases and J shed 5 bases, with 12 bases lying between them. The CDR3 loop reads CASSTGQQNEKLFF. The CDR3 DNA is TGCGCCAGCAGCACAGGACAGCAAAATGAAAAACTGTTTTTT.

This chain uses TRBV5-1 with TRBJ2-5; D gene unclear. V lost 2 bases and J 0 bases, leaving 5 bases between the germline ends. Germline CDR1 reads SGHRS; CDR2 reads YFSETQ. CDR3 length: 13 residues. In nucleotides, the CDR3 is TGCGCCAGCAGCTTTAACTACCAAGAGACCCAGTACTTC. Amino acids: CASSFNYQETQYF.

This clone occurred a few times. The J gene is TRBJ2-1, the V gene TRBV28; D perhaps matches TRBD2 (6 bases). This CDR3 is built from 16 residues. CDR1 and CDR2 from the germline V gene are MDHEN and SYDVKM. The V and J ends lost 3 bases and 4 bases respectively, with 16 bases between them. CDR3 residues: CASSLGGGEQYNEQFF. As DNA, the CDR3 is TGTGCCAGCAGTTTGGGTGGCGGGGAGCAGTACAATGAGCAGTTCTTC.

In this sample, this clone turned up a few times. The sample has other DNA sequences that encode this CDR3 too. The chain joins TRBV4-2 to TRBJ1-5; 8 bases line up with TRBD1. Losses at the gene ends were 1 base for V and 2 bases for J; bases not matched to a gene: 1. The CDR3 covers 15 residues. Germline V gene data show CDR1 as LGHNA and CDR2 as YNFKEQ. The CDR3 loop reads CASSQATGGNQPQHF. In DNA form, the CDR3 reads TGTGCCAGCAGCCAAGCGACAGGGGGCAATCAGCCCCAGCATTTT.

The chain recombines TRBV7-9 with TRBJ2-7; 9 bases align to TRBD2. CDR3 length: 14 amino acids. Germline lookup yields CDR1 SEHNR and CDR2 FQNEAQ (reference sequence). The V segment lost 5 bases and the J segment 3 bases; nucleotides outside the gene matches: 5. Here the CDR3 DNA reads TGTGCCAGCAGCCGGACTAGCGCCAACTACGAGCAGTACTTC. Its translation: CASSRTSANYEQYF.

The rearrangement uses TRBV13 and TRBJ1-1; no definite D call. Germline assignment: CDR1 PRHDT and CDR2 FYEKMQ (reference sequence). The CDR3 is 13 amino acids. Trimming stripped 0 bases from V and 8 bases from J, with 10 bases between. The CDR3 DNA reads as TGTGCCAGCAGCTTAGGCCGCGGAGGGGAAGCTTTCTTT. It encodes CASSLGRGGEAFF. The full variable domain, with the rest looked up from reference TRBV13 and TRBJ1-1, is AAGVIQSPRHLIKEKRETATLKCYPIPRHDTVYWYQQGPGQDPQFLISFYEKMQSDKGSIPDRFSAQQFSDYHSELNMSSLELGDSALYFCASSLGRGGEAFFGQGTRLTVV.